This record concerns one TCR beta chain sequence. No antigen is known for it. The PCR employed 60 Vbeta primers together with 13 Jbeta primers. Sequencing was performed with immunoSEQ multiplex PCR; in TCRdb, only in-frame clones are kept and a portion is missing. The table has around 150,000 clones, around four fifths seen once. This specimen belongs to a study of cytomegalovirus exposure and HLA in healthy donors. Study-wide results and caveats: Rare sequences made up most TCRs, while some public TCRs were found in many donors.

This sequence was found in a man aged 50 to 59 in good health and CMV-seropositive. What was sequenced was PBMCs.

DNA of the CDR3: TGTGCCTGGAGACAGGAGACCCAGTACTTC. It translates to CAWRQETQYF. The V gene is TRBV30, the J gene TRBJ2-5; no reliable D call. This CDR3 is 10 amino acids long. Germline V gives CDR1 GTSNPN, CDR2 SVGIG (reference sequence). Trimming stripped 3 bases from V and 5 bases from J, with 4 bases between.